Presented here are 21 T cell receptor beta chains from one specimen sequenced in a study of cytomegalovirus exposure and HLA in healthy donors. The PCR had 60 Vbeta and 13 Jbeta primers. Assay used: immunoSEQ multiplex PCR; TCRdb lists only in-frame clones, some missing. The sample lists 90,000 to 100,000 clones; approximately 76% were seen once. The sample comprised PBMCs. Every receptor here comes from a woman aged 55-69 years in good health and CMV-seropositive.

The chain uses TRBV25-1 and TRBJ1-1; D possibly corresponds to TRBD1 (6 bases). There are 16 residues in the CDR3. Between the trimmed V and J ends, which lost 5 bases and 1 base, there was a span of 17 bases. Germline V gene lookup returns CDR1 MGHDK and CDR2 SYGVNS. CDR3 residues: CASSRQRRGGNTEAFF. The CDR3 DNA reads TGTGCCAGCAGTCGTCAACGGAGGGGGGGGAACACTGAAGCTTTCTTT.

This chain connects TRBV7-3 to TRBJ2-3; TRBD2 agrees at 11 bases. This CDR3 is built from 18 residues. CDR1 and CDR2 (germline): SGHTA, FQGTGA. After removal of 5 bases from V and 0 bases from J, the junction contained 10 bases not matched to a gene. CDR3 sequence (DNA): TGTGCCAGCAGCCGGGGGGGGACTAGCGGAATAAGCACAGATACGCAGTATTTT. Its translation: CASSRGGTSGISTDTQYF.

This sequence joins TRBV2 and TRBJ1-5; perhaps TRBD1 as D (5 bases). The V end was cut by 8 bases, the J end by 1 base, with 15 bases between. From germline, CDR1 is SNHLY and CDR2 FYNNEI. The CDR3 is 15 amino acids. This CDR3 reads CASSPSTVSNQPQHF. CDR3 coding DNA: TGTGCCAGCTCACCCTCGACAGTGAGCAATCAGCCCCAGCATTTT.

The chain couples TRBV9 to TRBJ1-1; D is unresolved. In germline, CDR1 is SGDLS, CDR2 YYNGEE. Trimming left V 4 bases short and J 0 bases short, with 13 bases between. The CDR3 has 15 residues. The DNA of the CDR3 is TGTGCCAGCAGCCCGAGACGAGGAATGAACACTGAAGCTTTCTTT. Encoded protein: CASSPRRGMNTEAFF.

Only a few counts were recorded for this clone. The chain joins TRBV6-4 to TRBJ2-4; 7 positions agree with TRBD2. Germline CDR1 is MRHNA and CDR2 is SNTAGT. The CDR3 is 14 residues long. The trim removed 3 bases at V and 5 bases at J, leaving 4 bases unmatched. The CDR3 reads CASSEGRDQNIQYF. Written as DNA, the CDR3 is TGTGCCAGCAGTGAGGGGAGGGACCAAAACATTCAGTACTTC.

This clone has a handful of counts. The chain joins TRBV28 to TRBJ2-3; D ambiguous. Germline CDR1 and CDR2: MDHEN and SYDVKM. Trimming removed 5 bases at V and 2 bases at J, with 5 bases between. The CDR3 totals 12 residues. The CDR3 sequence: CASSRYTDTQYF. The CDR3 bases are TGTGCCAGCAGTCGCTACACAGATACGCAGTATTTT.

This clone was seen just once. This chain joins TRBV7-9 and TRBJ2-4; the D gene is possibly TRBD1 (6 bases). The CDR3 contains 19 residues. Germline V gene data show CDR1 as SEHNR and CDR2 as FQNEAQ (reference sequence). The germline V and J ends were trimmed by 1 base and 0 bases, with 19 bases remaining between them. CDR3 loop: CASSLGEGMGQLAKNIQYF. As DNA, the CDR3 is TGTGCCAGCAGCTTAGGCGAGGGGATGGGACAACTAGCCAAAAACATTCAGTACTTC.

The rearrangement links TRBV28 to TRBJ2-3; TRBD1 matches 8 bases. This CDR3 comprises 15 residues. Per germline, CDR1 MDHEN and CDR2 SYDVKM. With 5 bases clipped from V and 6 bases from J, the junction kept 10 bases outside the gene matches. As DNA, the CDR3 is TGTGCCAGCAGTGATCTACAGGGGGGCAAGGATACGCAGTATTTT. Its translation is CASSDLQGGKDTQYF.

This chain links TRBV6-4 with TRBJ1-1; D possibly corresponds to TRBD1 (6 bases). The CDR3 has 13 residues. Trimming cost V 7 bases and J 4 bases, with 13 bases left between them. In germline, CDR1 is MRHNA, CDR2 SNTAGT. The CDR3 DNA reads as TGTGCCAGCAAAGATACAGGGATCACTGAAGCTTTCTTT. Its translation is CASKDTGITEAFF.

The chain has TRBV5-8 and TRBJ1-1; D remains ambiguous. CDR3 length: 15 amino acids. Trimming took 7 bases from V and 3 from J, leaving 19 bases between them. Germline-derived CDR1 and CDR2 are SGHTS and YDEGEE. DNA for the CDR3: TGTGCCAGCCCTCACGCAAGGCTCGGAGACACTGAAGCTTTCTTT. It specifies CASPHARLGDTEAFF. Complete variable domain (other parts from reference TRBV5-8 and TRBJ1-1): EAGVTQSPTHLIKTRGQQATLRCSPISGHTSVYWYQQALGLGLQFLLWYDEGEERNRGNFPPRFSGRQFPNYSSELNVNALELEDSALYLCASPHARLGDTEAFFGQGTRLTVV.

The chain combines TRBV7-9 with TRBJ2-1; D perhaps matches TRBD2 (5 bases). The CDR3 extends over 12 amino acids. Germline lookup yields CDR1 SEHNR and CDR2 FQNEAQ (reference sequence). Trimming took 6 bases from V and 4 from J, leaving 7 bases between them. The CDR3 DNA follows: TGTGCCAGCAGTAGGGAGTACAATGAGCAGTTCTTC. Protein product: CASSREYNEQFF.

This clone was found a few times. This chain links TRBV6-5 with TRBJ1-1; D unclear. CDR3 size: 11 residues. CDR1 is MNHEY and CDR2 is SVGAGI in the germline V gene. V was clipped by 8 bases and J by 10 bases, with 14 bases between them. The CDR3 protein is CASRGGRGAFF. The CDR3 DNA sequence: TGTGCCAGCCGGGGAGGTCGGGGAGCTTTCTTT.

As regards this clone: An end of the junction differs from the germline gene, which may be a read error. The rearrangement links TRBV10-3 to TRBJ2-7; a weak D match, TRBD1 (6 bases). This CDR3 comprises 16 residues. From germline, CDR1 is ENHRY and CDR2 SYGVKD. Here the CDR3 DNA reads TGTGCCGGTTCATCACAGGGTAGTCGCGTCCCCTACGAGCAGTCCTTC. Its protein is CAGSSQGSRVPYEQSF.

The chain joins TRBV27 to TRBJ1-5; D might be TRBD1 (5 bases). With 5 bases removed from V and 0 bases from J, the gap between germline ends came to 8 bases. Germline assignment: CDR1 MNHEY and CDR2 SMNVEV (reference sequence). The CDR3 totals 14 residues. The CDR3 sequence: CASSTRVSNQPQHF. The CDR3 coding sequence is TGTGCCAGCAGTACCAGGGTTAGCAATCAGCCCCAGCATTTT.

V gene TRBV6-1 combines with J gene TRBJ2-7; maybe TRBD1 (5 bases). CDR3 length equals 14 residues. Germline CDR1 and CDR2: MNHNS and SASEGT. V was clipped by 6 bases and J by 2 bases, with 14 bases between them. CDR3 DNA sequence: TGTGCCAGCAGCACTACAGGACCTCCCTACGAGCAGTACTTC. Its protein is CASSTTGPPYEQYF.

The CDR3 DNA reads TGCGCCAGCAGCTTGGATGGAGGTCAGCCCCAGCATTTT. Protein product: CASSLDGGQPQHF. The V gene is TRBV5-1, the J gene TRBJ1-5; D call uncertain. The germline V gene has CDR1 SGHRS and CDR2 YFSETQ. CDR3 length: 13 residues. The ends were cut back, 0 bases at V and 6 bases at J, with 7 bases in the middle. The full variable domain, completed using reference TRBV5-1 and TRBJ1-5, is KAGVTQTPRYLIKTRGQQVTLSCSPISGHRSVSWYQQTPGQGLQFLFEYFSETQRNKGNFPGRFSGRQFSNSRSEMNVSTLELGDSALYLCASSLDGGQPQHFGDGTRLSIL.

The gene calls are TRBV25-1 and TRBJ2-5; 8 positions agree with TRBD1. The CDR3 runs 14 residues. V shed 3 bases and J 5 bases; nucleotides not matched to a gene: 5. Germline lookup yields CDR1 MGHDK and CDR2 SYGVNS. For the CDR3, the DNA is TGTGCCAGCAGTGATACAGGGGGTGTGGAGACCCAGTACTTC. Its translation is CASSDTGGVETQYF.

The genes are TRBV5-5 and TRBJ1-1; a possible D gene is TRBD1 (5 bases). Trimming stripped 4 bases from V and 5 bases from J, with 12 bases between. Germline CDR1 and CDR2: SGHKS and YYEKEE (reference sequence). The CDR3 is made up of 13 amino acids. The CDR3 DNA follows: TGTGCCAGCAGCCCTGGGGGGGGAACTGAAGCTTTCTTT. As protein: CASSPGGGTEAFF. Full variable domain (rest looked up from reference TRBV5-5 and TRBJ1-1): DAGVTQSPTHLIKTRGQQVTLRCSPISGHKSVSWYQQVLGQGPQFIFQYYEKEERGRGNFPDRFSARQFPNYSSELNVNALLLGDSALYLCASSPGGGTEAFFGQGTRLTVV.

The J gene is TRBJ2-7, the V gene TRBV5-6; tentatively, D is TRBD2 (6 bases). V lost 4 bases, J lost 2 bases, and 22 bases lay in between. The CDR3 has 17 amino acids. Germline CDR1 SGHDT, CDR2 YYEEEE. The CDR3 DNA reads as TGTGCCAGCAGCCCGTTTAGACCGGGACTCCGAACCTACGAGCAGTACTTC. Translating it yields CASSPFRPGLRTYEQYF. Filled out from reference TRBV5-6 and TRBJ2-7, the complete variable domain reads DAGVTQSPTHLIKTRGQQVTLRCSPKSGHDTVSWYQQALGQGPQFIFQYYEEEERQRGNFPDRFSGHQFPNYSSELNVNALLLGDSALYLCASSPFRPGLRTYEQYFGPGTRLTVT.

This clone has more than one count but fewer than ten. The chain recombines TRBV5-1 with TRBJ2-2, with 8 bases lining up with TRBD1. The CDR3 runs 14 residues. Germline V gives CDR1 SGHRS, CDR2 YFSETQ. V dropped 7 bases and J dropped 7; count of bases not matched to a gene: 9. This CDR3 reads CASGGRGPDGELFF. The DNA of the CDR3 is TGCGCCAGCGGTGGCAGGGGGCCGGACGGGGAGCTGTTTTTT.

The chain has TRBV13 and TRBJ2-5, with 12 nucleotides matching TRBD2. The CDR3 spans 16 residues. V lost 6 bases and J lost 4; bases outside the gene matches: 9. Germline CDR1 is PRHDT and CDR2 is FYEKMQ (reference sequence). DNA for the CDR3: TGTGCCAGCAGTTACAGACTAGCGGGAGTCTCAGAGACCCAGTACTTC. Translation: CASSYRLAGVSETQYF.